What follows are 24 T cell receptor beta chains derived from one specimen sequenced in a study of regulatory T cells in long-lasting Graves disease. Time point: newly diagnosed GD, antithyroid drugs for less than 3 months. PBMC-extracted RNA yielded the TCR library. Through Arm-PCR of CDR3 regions and iRepertoire HTBI primers, TCR beta libraries were built. TCRdb re-called the multiplex PCR reads through MiXCR, storing one row per CDR3 protein. This sample has about 610,000 distinct CDR3 sequences, with around 16% found just once. These data were also reused for a study on T cells in Graves' hyperthyroidism and ophthalmopathy.

This specimen consisted of peripheral blood mononuclear cells (PBMCs), obtained at new diagnosis, from a patient treated with antithyroid drugs. These receptors were collected from a man aged 18-30 years with Graves disease.

This clonotype was picked up a small number of times. This sequence joins TRBV6-1 and TRBJ2-2; D not resolved. This CDR3 has 13 amino acids. CDR1 is MNHNS, CDR2 SASEGT, per germline. V lost 7 bases, J lost 1 base, and 7 bases lay in between. The CDR3, as DNA: TGTGCCAGCACCCTCGGGAACACCGGGGAGCTGTTTTTT. Amino acids: CASTLGNTGELFF.

The CDR3 DNA follows: TGTGCCAGTAGTATAGGTCCGACAGCGACCTACGAGCAGTACTTC. Translation: CASSIGPTATYEQYF. V is TRBV19 and J is TRBJ2-7; D may be TRBD1 (5 bases). Trimming cost V 1 base and J 2 bases, with 12 bases left between them. The germline gives CDR1 LNHDA, CDR2 SQIVND (reference sequence). CDR3 size: 15 residues. Together with reference TRBV19 and TRBJ2-7, the CDR3 gives the full variable domain: DGGITQSPKYLFRKEGQNVTLSCEQNLNHDAMYWYRQDPGQGLRLIYYSQIVNDFQKGDIAEGYSVSREKKESFPLTVTSAQKNPTAFYLCASSIGPTATYEQYFGPGTRLTVT.

This clonotype was found once. The final CDR3 position lacks the conserved phenylalanine or tryptophan, pointing to a likely read error. The chain couples TRBV5-1 to TRBJ1-5; D remains ambiguous. The CDR3 is made up of 15 amino acids. CDR1 is SGHRS and CDR2 is YFSETQ in the germline V gene. The CDR3 region is CASSLDGNSNQPQHS. CDR3 DNA sequence: TGTGCCAGCAGCTTGGACGGAAATAGCAATCAGCCCCAGCATTCT.

The chain joins TRBV5-5 to TRBJ2-1, with D perhaps matching TRBD1 (5 bases). There are 16 residues in the CDR3. Trimming cost V 1 base and J 8 bases, with 19 bases left between them. Germline CDR1 is SGHKS and CDR2 is YYEKEE (reference sequence). Here the CDR3 reads CASSLTVGQGGYEQFF. The CDR3 region has the DNA TGTGCCAGCAGCTTGACGGTGGGGCAAGGTGGTTATGAGCAGTTCTTC.

This clonotype was seen at least ten times. J is TRBJ2-7 and V is TRBV5-5; D uncertain. Germline V gene sequence: CDR1 SGHKS, CDR2 YYEKEE (reference sequence). Trimming removed 0 bases from V and 6 bases from J, with 7 bases in between. The CDR3 spans 12 residues. DNA of the CDR3: TGTGCCAGCAGCTTGGCTAGGGCCGAGCAGTACTTC. This encodes CASSLARAEQYF. Supplemented by reference TRBV5-5 and TRBJ2-7, the full variable domain reads DAGVTQSPTHLIKTRGQQVTLRCSPISGHKSVSWYQQVLGQGPQFIFQYYEKEERGRGNFPDRFSARQFPNYSSELNVNALLLGDSALYLCASSLARAEQYFGPGTRLTVT.

The chain combines TRBV29-1 with TRBJ2-7; 11 bases align to TRBD2. Unmatched junction bases numbered 11, after V lost 7 bases and J lost 6 bases. The CDR3 contains 14 residues. The V gene's germline CDR1 is SQVTM and CDR2 ANQGSEA. CDR3 region: CSDARLAGSGEQYF. CDR3 nucleotide sequence: TGCAGCGACGCCAGACTAGCGGGATCGGGCGAGCAGTACTTC.

This clonotype was seen a few times. The chain joins TRBV28 to TRBJ1-2; unclear D gene. The V and J ends lost 3 bases and 4 bases respectively, with 9 bases between them. This CDR3 region has 13 residues. The germline V gene encodes CDR1 MDHEN and CDR2 SYDVKM. CDR3 sequence: CASSFGGPYGYTF. DNA for the CDR3: TGTGCCAGCAGTTTCGGCGGGCCCTATGGCTACACCTTC.

This rearrangement joins TRBV29-1 to TRBJ2-3; 7 nucleotides agree with TRBD1. The CDR3 has 15 residues. CDR1 and CDR2 (germline): SQVTM, ANQGSEA. Trimming removed 3 bases from V and 6 bases from J; junction bases left unmatched: 12. CDR3 protein: CSVDSRGSDTDTQYF. CDR3 nucleotide sequence: TGCAGCGTTGACTCCAGGGGGTCGGACACGGATACGCAGTATTTT.

J is TRBJ2-7 and V is TRBV9; D gene ambiguous. V was cut by 0 bases and J by 5 bases, with 12 bases left in between. CDR1 SGDLS and CDR2 YYNGEE come from the germline V gene. The CDR3 is 14 residues long. In DNA form, the CDR3 reads TGTGCCAGCAGCGTAGCTTTGGACGGCAACGAGCAGTACTTC. Translating it yields CASSVALDGNEQYF.

This rearrangement joins TRBV28 to TRBJ2-1; D is unclear. Trimming took 7 bases from V and 5 from J, leaving 21 bases between them. The CDR3 consists of 16 residues. Germline CDR1 reads MDHEN; CDR2 reads SYDVKM. CDR3 sequence reads: CASKPAWRTDDNEQFF. The CDR3 region has the DNA TGTGCCAGCAAGCCAGCGTGGCGGACCGACGACAATGAGCAGTTCTTC.

This clonotype has at least ten counts. J is TRBJ2-1 and V is TRBV28, with 9 bases aligning to TRBD2. This CDR3 region has 17 residues. J lost 3 bases, V lost 5 bases, and 11 bases had no gene match. The germline V gene has CDR1 MDHEN and CDR2 SYDVKM. CDR3 coding DNA: TGTGCCAGCAGTCCACGGACAGCGGGGGGCGTCTACAATGAGCAGTTCTTC. This translates into CASSPRTAGGVYNEQFF.

V gene TRBV4-1 combines with J gene TRBJ1-4, with TRBD1 identical over 7 bases. Losses at the gene ends were 2 bases for V and 8 bases for J; bases not matched to a gene: 11. Germline V lookup: CDR1 MGHRA, CDR2 YSYEKL. The CDR3 has 16 residues. In nucleotides, the CDR3 is TGCGCCAGCAGCCAACCCAGGGGGGCAAATAGGGAAAAACTGTTTTTT. Amino acid sequence: CASSQPRGANREKLFF.

The chain is built from TRBV20-1 and TRBJ1-5; 8 nucleotides line up with TRBD1. CDR1 is DFQATT and CDR2 is SNEGSKA in the germline V gene (reference sequence). Trimming took 0 bases from V and 1 from J; bases not matched to a gene: 17. CDR3 length: 20 residues. The CDR3 sequence: CSARDRVSARGPESNQPQHF. The DNA of the CDR3 is TGCAGTGCTAGAGATCGGGTCAGTGCCAGGGGGCCGGAAAGCAATCAGCCCCAGCATTTT.

The table lists this clonotype with many counts. The CDR3 coding sequence is TGTGCCAGCAGTTCCACCCCTGGCCACGAGCAGTACTTC. It is translated as CASSSTPGHEQYF. The chain joins TRBV13 to TRBJ2-7; D unclear. The V gene lost 6 bases and the J gene lost 5 bases, with 14 bases spanning the gap. Germline V gives CDR1 PRHDT, CDR2 FYEKMQ (reference sequence). The CDR3 spans 13 residues.

This rearrangement joins TRBV9 to TRBJ2-5, with 7 positions matching TRBD1. The CDR3 runs 14 residues. Germline CDR1 reads SGDLS; CDR2 reads YYNGEE. After removal of 2 bases from V and 4 bases from J, the junction contained 5 bases not matched to a gene. In DNA form, the CDR3 reads TGTGCCAGCAGCGTTGGGGGACAGTTAGAGACCCAGTACTTC. Translated: CASSVGGQLETQYF.

This clonotype was counted between two and nine times. The chain is built from TRBV27 and TRBJ2-7, with D possibly matching TRBD2 (6 bases). The CDR3 totals 15 residues. Germline-derived CDR1 and CDR2 are MNHEY and SMNVEV (reference sequence). Trimming removed 3 bases from V and 2 bases from J, with 14 bases in between. This CDR3 is CASSLLAALPYEQYF. The CDR3 nucleotides are TGTGCCAGCAGTTTGTTAGCGGCCCTTCCCTACGAGCAGTACTTC.

This clonotype was observed many times. The V gene is TRBV30, the J gene TRBJ2-1; D is unclear. Between the trimmed V and J ends, which lost 0 bases and 7 bases, there was a span of 1 base. From germline, CDR1 is GTSNPN and CDR2 SVGIG (reference sequence). The CDR3 spans 10 residues. This CDR3 reads CAWSVNEQFF. Here the CDR3 DNA reads TGTGCCTGGAGTGTGAATGAGCAGTTCTTC.

This clonotype has ten or more counts. The chain couples TRBV5-6 to TRBJ2-7, with no clear D. The length of the CDR3 is 12 residues. V lost 0 bases, J lost 5 bases, and 6 bases lay in between. Germline V gene data show CDR1 as SGHDT and CDR2 as YYEEEE. CDR3 residues: CASSLGDHEQYF. The CDR3 bases are TGTGCCAGCAGCTTGGGAGACCACGAGCAGTACTTC. Variable domain in full (rest from reference TRBV5-6 and TRBJ2-7): DAGVTQSPTHLIKTRGQQVTLRCSPKSGHDTVSWYQQALGQGPQFIFQYYEEEERQRGNFPDRFSGHQFPNYSSELNVNALLLGDSALYLCASSLGDHEQYFGPGTRLTVT.

A remark on this clonotype: One end of the junction is discordant with germline, which a read error may explain. The chain uses TRBV4-1 and TRBJ2-5; D possibly uses TRBD1 or TRBD2 (5 bases each). Germline V gene lookup returns CDR1 MGHRA and CDR2 YSYEKL. The CDR3 runs to 15 residues. The CDR3 spells CASSEDGTSVETQYF. In DNA, the CDR3 is TGCGCCAGCAGCGAAGACGGGACCAGTGTGGAGACCCAGTACTTC.

The chain employs TRBV7-9 and TRBJ2-7; TRBD2 is a possible D gene (6 bases). CDR1 is SEHNR, CDR2 FQNEAQ, per germline (reference sequence). CDR3 size: 19 residues. With 4 bases removed from V and 2 bases from J, the gap between germline ends came to 27 bases. This CDR3 reads CASSSGSLIGTERAYEQYF. Written as DNA, the CDR3 is TGTGCCAGCAGCTCGGGAAGTCTGATCGGGACCGAGCGGGCCTACGAGCAGTACTTC.

In this sample, this clonotype turned up a few times. The gene calls are TRBV11-3 and TRBJ2-1, with 10 bases lining up with TRBD2. The CDR3 extends over 15 amino acids. The germline gives CDR1 SGHNT, CDR2 YENEEA. Unmatched junction bases numbered 1, after V lost 5 bases and J lost 0 bases. CDR3 protein: CASSQREGSYNEQFF. The CDR3 DNA reads TGTGCCAGCAGCCAGCGGGAGGGCTCCTACAATGAGCAGTTCTTC.

This clonotype was counted between two and nine times. The CDR3 DNA is TGTGCCAGCAGCTCTTCGACAGGTTTAAATGGCTACACCTTC. It codes for CASSSSTGLNGYTF. The genes are TRBV2 and TRBJ1-2; TRBD1 is a possible D gene (6 bases). V lost 6 bases, J lost 6 bases, and 17 bases lay in between. Germline V lookup: CDR1 SNHLY, CDR2 FYNNEI. The CDR3 covers 14 residues. Looking up the rest from reference TRBV2 and TRBJ1-2 gives the full variable domain: EPEVTQTPSHQVTQMGQEVILRCVPISNHLYFYWYRQILGQKVEFLVSFYNNEISEKSEIFDDQFSVERPDGSNFTLKIRSTKLEDSAMYFCASSSSTGLNGYTFGSGTRLTVV.

This clonotype was observed a few times. The chain uses TRBV6-5 and TRBJ1-2; D perhaps matches TRBD1 (5 bases). V lost 0 bases and J 4 bases, leaving 12 bases between the germline ends. Germline CDR1 is MNHEY and CDR2 is SVGAGI. The length of the CDR3 is 15 residues. The CDR3 region is CASSYSEIGGYGYTF. In nucleotides, the CDR3 is TGTGCCAGCAGTTACTCGGAAATCGGGGGCTATGGCTACACCTTC.

At least ten counts were recorded for this clonotype. The rearrangement joins TRBV18 to TRBJ2-7; 7 bases align to TRBD2. This CDR3 is built from 14 residues. Trimming removed 1 base from V and 5 bases from J; junction bases left unmatched: 5. Germline CDR1 reads KGHSH; CDR2 reads LQKENI. CDR3 sequence: CASSPRLAEHEQYF. The CDR3 nucleotides read TGTGCCAGCTCACCACGTCTAGCGGAGCACGAGCAGTACTTC.